This T cell receptor beta chain was recovered during a study of shared clonotypes between healthy human individuals. CD8 cells regarded as naive lacked CD45RO, were positively chosen for CCR7, and omitted terminally differentiated effector memory CD45RA+ cells. Those who donated, Caucasian adults without exception, all lived in Nashville, Tennessee. In the original workflow: ImmunoSEQ sequences covered only the junction and lacked quality scores; filtering therefore differed. The table came from immunoSEQ multiplex PCR; TCRdb's copy has only in-frame clones and leaves some out. V and J calls and clone size are those listed in that table; D and trimming were worked out from the DNA. Among approximately 590,000 clones listed, about 95% were seen once. This sequence originates from a woman aged 25 to 39 in good health. The sequenced sample was naive CD8+ T cells sorted from blood.

CDR3 loop: CASRWTRDGNEQFF. The CDR3 DNA follows: TGTGCCAGCAGGTGGACTAGAGATGGCAATGAGCAGTTCTTC. The chain is built from TRBV28 and TRBJ2-1; 7 nucleotides align to TRBD2. CDR3 length equals 14 residues. The V gene's germline CDR1 is MDHEN and CDR2 SYDVKM. V trimming: 6 bases; J trimming: 6 bases; junction bases outside the gene matches: 8.